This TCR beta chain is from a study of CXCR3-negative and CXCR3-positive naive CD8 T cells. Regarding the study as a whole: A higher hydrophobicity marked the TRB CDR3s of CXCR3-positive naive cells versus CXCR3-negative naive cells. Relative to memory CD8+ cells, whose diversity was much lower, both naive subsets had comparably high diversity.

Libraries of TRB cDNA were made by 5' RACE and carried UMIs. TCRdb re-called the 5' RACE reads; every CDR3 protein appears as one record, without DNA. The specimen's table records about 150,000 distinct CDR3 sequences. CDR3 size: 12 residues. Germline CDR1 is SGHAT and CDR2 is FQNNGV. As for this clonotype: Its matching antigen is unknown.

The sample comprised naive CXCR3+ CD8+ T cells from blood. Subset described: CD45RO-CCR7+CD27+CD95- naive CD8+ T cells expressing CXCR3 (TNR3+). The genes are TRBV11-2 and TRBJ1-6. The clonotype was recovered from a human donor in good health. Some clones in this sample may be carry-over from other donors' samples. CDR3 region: CASSLGSSPLHF.